The 7 T cell receptor beta chains below were found in one sample sequenced in a study of T cell repertoires in cytomegalovirus infection. TCRdb reanalysed the reads using MiXCR and keeps one entry per CDR3 protein. Of roughly 320,000 distinct CDR3 sequences listed, over 7.5% are singletons. The material sequenced was PBMCs. All receptors derive from a human donor in good health (CMV status not recorded). Some clones in this sample may be carry-over from other donors' samples.

This clonotype has more than one count but fewer than ten. This chain joins TRBV11-2 and TRBJ2-7; possibly TRBD2 for D (7 bases). The germline V gene has CDR1 SGHAT and CDR2 FQNNGV. This CDR3 has 17 amino acids. V lost 3 bases and J lost 2, with 20 bases in between. The DNA of the CDR3 is TGTGCCAGCAGCTTCTGGCTGGTGGGGGGGGCTCCCTACGAGCAGTACTTC. It codes for CASSFWLVGGAPYEQYF.

This clonotype has at least ten counts. V gene TRBV6-2 or TRBV6-3 combines with J gene TRBJ2-7; 10 bases map to TRBD2. After removal of 0 bases from V and 3 bases from J, the junction contained 8 bases not matched to a gene. Germline CDR1 is MNHEY and CDR2 is SVGEGT. The CDR3 runs to 17 residues. CDR3 sequence (DNA): TGTGCCAGCAGTTACTCGATACTAGCGGGGATAGACTACGAGCAGTACTTC. Its protein is CASSYSILAGIDYEQYF.

The sample holds many counts of this clonotype. The chain carries TRBV2 and TRBJ2-1; TRBD2 might be the D (5 bases). Trimming pared 4 bases from V and 8 bases from J, leaving 15 bases between. Per germline, CDR1 SNHLY and CDR2 FYNNEI. The CDR3 length is 14 residues. The CDR3 region has the DNA TGTGCCAGCAGTGTGGCTAGCAATCAGGATGAGCAGTTCTTC. It is translated as CASSVASNQDEQFF.

This clonotype has only a few counts. This chain joins TRBV6-5 and TRBJ1-1; 8 nucleotides line up with TRBD1. Trimming at V came to 0 bases and at J to 3 bases, leaving 12 bases not matched to a gene. The germline V gene encodes CDR1 MNHEY and CDR2 SVGAGI. The CDR3 sequence is 18 residues long. The CDR3 spells CASSYSGRGQGRDTEAFF. The CDR3 DNA follows: TGTGCCAGCAGTTACTCCGGCAGGGGGCAAGGAAGGGACACTGAAGCTTTCTTT.

A note on this clonotype: A read error is possible here, since a much larger clone lies one base away. This chain links TRBV20-1 with TRBJ2-3, with TRBD1 as a possible D gene (5 bases). Germline values: CDR1 DFQATT, CDR2 SNEGSKA (reference sequence). V was trimmed by 6 bases and J by 0 bases, leaving 16 bases between them. The CDR3 runs to 15 residues. Written as DNA, the CDR3 is TGCAGTGCGGGAAGGACAACTTCTAGCACAGATACGCAGTATTTT. Translation gives CSAGRTTSSTDTQYF.

The genes are TRBV30 and TRBJ1-2, with 7 bases fitting TRBD1. The CDR3 loop spans 12 amino acids. V gave up 3 bases and J gave up 7 bases; unmatched junction bases: 5. Germline loops: CDR1 GTSNPN, CDR2 SVGIG (reference sequence). The CDR3 DNA is TGTGCCTGGAGGGGGACAGAGCCTGGCTACACCTTC. Residues: CAWRGTEPGYTF.

At least ten counts were recorded for this clonotype. This chain joins TRBV7-6 and TRBJ1-4, with unresolved D. Trimming removed 5 bases at V and 3 bases at J, with 13 bases between. The germline V gene encodes CDR1 SGHVS and CDR2 FNYEAQ. The length of the CDR3 is 15 residues. As DNA, the CDR3 is TGTGCCAGCAGCACGTCCCTAGCAGCTAATGAAAAACTGTTTTTT. It is translated as CASSTSLAANEKLFF. Filled out from reference TRBV7-6 and TRBJ1-4, the complete variable domain reads GAGVSQSPRYKVTKRGQDVALRCDPISGHVSLYWYRQALGQGPEFLTYFNYEAQQDKSGLPNDRFSAERPEGSISTLTIQRTEQRDSAMYRCASSTSLAANEKLFFGSGTQLSVL.